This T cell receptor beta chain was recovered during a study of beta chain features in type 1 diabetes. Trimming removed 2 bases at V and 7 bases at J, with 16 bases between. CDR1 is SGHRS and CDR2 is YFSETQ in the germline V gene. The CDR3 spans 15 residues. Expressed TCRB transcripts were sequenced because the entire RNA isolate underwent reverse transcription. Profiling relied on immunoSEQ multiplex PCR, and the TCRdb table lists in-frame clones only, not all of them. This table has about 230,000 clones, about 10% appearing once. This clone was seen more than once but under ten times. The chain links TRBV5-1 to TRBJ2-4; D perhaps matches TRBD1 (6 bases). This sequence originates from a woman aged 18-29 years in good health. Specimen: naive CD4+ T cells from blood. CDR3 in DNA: TGCGCCAGCAGCTTTGGCAGGGGTGGGTTGAACATTCAGTACTTC. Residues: CASSFGRGGLNIQYF.